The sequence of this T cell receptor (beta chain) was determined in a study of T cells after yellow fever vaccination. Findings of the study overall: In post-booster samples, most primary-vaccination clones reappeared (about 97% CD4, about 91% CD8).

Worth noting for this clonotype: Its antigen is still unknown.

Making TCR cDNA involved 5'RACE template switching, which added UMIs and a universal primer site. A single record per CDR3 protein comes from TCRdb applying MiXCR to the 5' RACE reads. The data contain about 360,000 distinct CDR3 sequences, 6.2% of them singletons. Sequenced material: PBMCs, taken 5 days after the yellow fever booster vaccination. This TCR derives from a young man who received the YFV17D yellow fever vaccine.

The CDR3 here is CSVLSTGELFF. The CDR3 nucleotides read TGCAGCGTTTTGAGCACCGGGGAGCTGTTTTTT. The rearrangement joins TRBV29-1 to TRBJ2-2, with D unclear. The germline V gene has CDR1 SQVTM and CDR2 ANQGSEA. Trimming took 5 bases from V and 4 from J, leaving 5 bases between them. CDR3 length: 11 amino acids.